This record concerns one T cell receptor beta chain sequence. Its specificity is unknown. The data stem from a study of Ad26.COV2.S vaccination and SARS-CoV-2 variants. The wider study: As a participant in COV1001, the donor was in the Ad26.COV2.S trial arm. Overall study findings and caveats: Vaccine recipients and placebo recipients showed similar non-spike TCR breadth. Substantial response breadth was reportedly seen for spike-specific CD8+ and CD4+ T cells after vaccination. Compared with placebo recipients, vaccine recipients had higher spike-specific TCR breadth.

Treatment denoted: roughly 20 received Ad26.COV2.S at low or high dose, single or two shots; several received placebo; per-sample allocation not given. Sampling was performed 63 days after the first vaccine or placebo injection. Clones were sequenced by immunoSEQ multiplex PCR, and TCRdb holds only the in-frame ones, with some missing. Here the sample spans hundreds of thousands of clones, 85% to 90% being singletons. This receptor was taken from a person between 18 and 65 years old who received the Ad26.COV2.S COVID-19 vaccine or a placebo. The specimen was peripheral blood, collected in a trial of Ad26.COV2.S vaccine versus placebo.

CDR3 nucleotides: TGTGCCAGCAGTAACAGGGGAACTAATGAAAAACTGTTTTTT. This translates into CASSNRGTNEKLFF. The chain joins TRBV2 to TRBJ1-4; 7 bases line up with TRBD1. The CDR3 is made up of 14 amino acids. V trimming: 5 bases; J trimming: 1 base; junction bases outside the gene matches: 1. Germline V gene data show CDR1 as SNHLY and CDR2 as FYNNEI.